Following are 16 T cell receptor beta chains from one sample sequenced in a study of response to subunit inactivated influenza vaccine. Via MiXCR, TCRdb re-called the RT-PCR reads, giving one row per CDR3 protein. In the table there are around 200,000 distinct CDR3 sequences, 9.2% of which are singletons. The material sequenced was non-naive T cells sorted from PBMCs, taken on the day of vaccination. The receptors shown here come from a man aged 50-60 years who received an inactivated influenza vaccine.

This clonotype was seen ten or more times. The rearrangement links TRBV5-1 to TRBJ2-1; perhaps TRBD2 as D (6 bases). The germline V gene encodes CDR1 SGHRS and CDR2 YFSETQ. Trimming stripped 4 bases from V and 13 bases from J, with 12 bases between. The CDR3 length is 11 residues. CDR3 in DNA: TGCGCCAGCAGCAACCGGGACTCTCAGTTCTTC. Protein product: CASSNRDSQFF.

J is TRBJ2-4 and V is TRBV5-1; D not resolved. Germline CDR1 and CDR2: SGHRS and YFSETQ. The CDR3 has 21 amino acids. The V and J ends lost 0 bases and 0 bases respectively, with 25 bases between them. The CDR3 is CASSLGSGGPSLTLAKNIQYF. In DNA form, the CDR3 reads TGCGCCAGCAGCTTGGGTAGTGGTGGTCCCTCCTTGACCTTAGCCAAAAACATTCAGTACTTC.

CDR3 sequence: CASRGQGYEQYF. The CDR3 DNA sequence: TGTGCCAGTCGAGGACAGGGCTACGAGCAGTACTTC. The rearrangement joins TRBV28 to TRBJ2-7; 8 bases line up with TRBD1. The germline V gene encodes CDR1 MDHEN and CDR2 SYDVKM. There are 12 residues in the CDR3. After removal of 9 bases from V and 3 bases from J, the junction contained 4 bases not matched to a gene. The full variable domain, its missing parts supplied by reference TRBV28 and TRBJ2-7, is DVKVTQSSRYLVKRTGEKVFLECVQDMDHENMFWYRQDPGLGLRLIYFSYDVKMKEKGDIPEGYSVSREKKERFSLILESASTNQTSMYLCASRGQGYEQYFGPGTRLTVT.

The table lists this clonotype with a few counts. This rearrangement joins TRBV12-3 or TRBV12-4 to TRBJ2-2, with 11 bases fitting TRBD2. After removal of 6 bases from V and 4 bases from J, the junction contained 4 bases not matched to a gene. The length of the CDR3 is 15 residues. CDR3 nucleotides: TGTGCCAGCAGGAATAGCGGGGGGGCCACCGGGGAGCTGTTTTTT. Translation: CASRNSGGATGELFF.

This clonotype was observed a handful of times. CDR3 amino acids: CSARFPASPYF. The CDR3, as DNA: TGCAGTGCTAGATTTCCCGCCTCCCCGTACTTC. The chain joins TRBV20-1 to TRBJ2-7; D remains unclear. With 2 bases removed from V and 12 bases from J, the gap between germline ends came to 14 bases. From germline, CDR1 is DFQATT and CDR2 SNEGSKA (reference sequence). This CDR3 is built from 11 residues.

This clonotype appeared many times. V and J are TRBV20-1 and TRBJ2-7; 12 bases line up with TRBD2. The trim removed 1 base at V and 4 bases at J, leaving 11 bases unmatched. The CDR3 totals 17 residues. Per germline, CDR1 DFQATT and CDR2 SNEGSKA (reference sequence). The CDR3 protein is CSARVGGRTSGGYEQYF. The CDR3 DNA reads TGCAGTGCTAGAGTCGGGGGGAGAACTAGCGGGGGGTACGAGCAGTACTTC.

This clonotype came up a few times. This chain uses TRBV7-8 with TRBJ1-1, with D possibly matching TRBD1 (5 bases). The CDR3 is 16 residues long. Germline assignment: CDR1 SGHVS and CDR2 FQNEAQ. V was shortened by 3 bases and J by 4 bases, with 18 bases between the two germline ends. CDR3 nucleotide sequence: TGTGCCAGCAGCTTTAGGCCGAGGGGCCGGCGCACTGAAGCTTTCTTT. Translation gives CASSFRPRGRRTEAFF.

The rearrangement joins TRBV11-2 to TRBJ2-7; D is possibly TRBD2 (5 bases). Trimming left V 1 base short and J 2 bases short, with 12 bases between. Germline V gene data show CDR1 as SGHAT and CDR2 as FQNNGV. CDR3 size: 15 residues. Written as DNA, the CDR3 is TGTGCCAGCAGCTTAGTACTAGACCTAACCTACGAGCAGTACTTC. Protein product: CASSLVLDLTYEQYF.

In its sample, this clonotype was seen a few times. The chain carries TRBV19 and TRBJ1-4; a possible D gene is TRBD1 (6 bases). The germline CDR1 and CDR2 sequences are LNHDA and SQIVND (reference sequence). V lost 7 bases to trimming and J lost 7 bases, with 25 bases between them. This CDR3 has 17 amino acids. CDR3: CASTNRGYREIREKLFF. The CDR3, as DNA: TGTGCCAGTACTAACCGAGGCTACAGGGAGATTCGTGAAAAACTGTTTTTT.

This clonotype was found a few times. CDR3 coding DNA: TGTGCCAGCAGTGAACCGGGGAACTATGGCTACACCTTC. Its translation is CASSEPGNYGYTF. This rearrangement joins TRBV25-1 to TRBJ1-2, with D unresolved. The germline gives CDR1 MGHDK, CDR2 SYGVNS. V was clipped by 2 bases and J by 2 bases, with 6 bases between them. The CDR3 loop spans 13 amino acids.

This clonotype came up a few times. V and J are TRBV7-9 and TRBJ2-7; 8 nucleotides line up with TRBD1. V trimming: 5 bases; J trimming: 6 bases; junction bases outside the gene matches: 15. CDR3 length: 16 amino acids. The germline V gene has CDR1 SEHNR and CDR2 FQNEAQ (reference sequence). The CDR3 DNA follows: TGTGCCAGCAGCGCCGGACAGGGAATGAAGACCCGCGAGCAGTACTTC. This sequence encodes CASSAGQGMKTREQYF.

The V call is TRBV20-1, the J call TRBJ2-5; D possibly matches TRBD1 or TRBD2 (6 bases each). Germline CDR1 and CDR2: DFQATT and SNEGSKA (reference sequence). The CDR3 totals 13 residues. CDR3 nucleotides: TGCAGCGTCCGGGGGCCACGACAAGAGACCCAGTACTTC. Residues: CSVRGPRQETQYF.

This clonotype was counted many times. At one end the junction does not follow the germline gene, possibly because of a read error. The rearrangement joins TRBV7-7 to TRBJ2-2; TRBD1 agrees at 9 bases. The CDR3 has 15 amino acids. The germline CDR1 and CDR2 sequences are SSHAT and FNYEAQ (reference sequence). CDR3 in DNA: TGTGCTAGCAGAGGGGGACAGGGGAACACCGGGGAGCTGTTTTTT. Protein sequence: CASRGGQGNTGELFF.

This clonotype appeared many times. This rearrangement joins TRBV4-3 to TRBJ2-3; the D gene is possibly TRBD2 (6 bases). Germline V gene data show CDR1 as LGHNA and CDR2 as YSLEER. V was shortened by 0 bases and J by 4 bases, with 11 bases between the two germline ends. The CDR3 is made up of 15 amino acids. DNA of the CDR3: TGCGCCAGCAGCCAAGATCGTTCGGGGGCAGATACGCAGTATTTT. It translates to CASSQDRSGADTQYF.

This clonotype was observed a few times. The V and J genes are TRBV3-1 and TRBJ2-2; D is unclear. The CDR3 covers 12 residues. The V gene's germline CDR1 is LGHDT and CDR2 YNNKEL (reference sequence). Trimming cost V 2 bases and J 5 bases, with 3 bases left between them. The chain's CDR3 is CASSQKTGELFF. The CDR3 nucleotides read TGTGCCAGCAGCCAAAAAACCGGGGAGCTGTTTTTT.

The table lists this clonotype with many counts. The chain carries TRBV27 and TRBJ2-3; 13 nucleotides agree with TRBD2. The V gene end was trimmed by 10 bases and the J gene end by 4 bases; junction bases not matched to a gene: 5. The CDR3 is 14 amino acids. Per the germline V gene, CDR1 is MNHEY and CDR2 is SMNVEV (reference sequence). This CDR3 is CATSGLAGADTQYF. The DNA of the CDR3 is TGTGCCACCAGCGGACTAGCGGGAGCAGATACGCAGTATTTT.